Here is one TCR beta chain with its context. CDR1 is MNHEY, CDR2 SVGEGT, per germline. V was clipped by 2 bases and J by 4 bases; unmatched bases: 7. The CDR3 is made up of 16 amino acids. This specimen comes from a study of T-cell reconstitution after alpha-beta-depleted transplantation in children. Unique molecular identifiers were used in preparing the TCRbeta library. TCRdb fed the PCR reads into MiXCR, producing one record per CDR3 protein. The sample consists of around 370,000 distinct CDR3 sequences, about a tenth of them appearing once. The source was PBMCs from the stem cell graft donor, collected from the stem cell graft. This sequence was found in a human donor who donated a stem cell graft to a child with acute lymphoblastic leukemia. This chain joins TRBV6-2 or TRBV6-3 and TRBJ2-1; 8 bases agree with TRBD2. DNA of the CDR3: TGTGCCAGCAGTTACGCGGGAGCGGGGGCATACAATGAGCAGTTCTTC. Its translation: CASSYAGAGAYNEQFF.